A selection of T cell receptor beta chains follows, all from one sample in a study of T cell changes during pregnancy in multiple sclerosis. Here immunoSEQ multiplex PCR was the method, and the copy in TCRdb shows in-frame clones only, minus some. The data contain 70,000 to 75,000 clones, roughly nine tenths of them singletons. Specimen: peripheral blood, collected in the second trimester of pregnancy. The receptors were sampled from a female donor in good health, enrolled as a control in a pregnancy study. The CDR3 runs from the conserved cysteine through the conserved F or W. A D gene is named only where the DNA matches it firmly. Some rows mark clone size as missing; the rest say once, few, many or name a class of expanded clone.

NA	TRBV5-4	NA	TRBJ1-1	TGTGCCAGCAGCCTGGCTCAGGGCACTGAAGCTTTCTTT	CASSLAQGTEAFF
few	TRBV5-1	NA	TRBJ1-1	TGCGCCAGCAGCCGCGGGGGGAACACTGAAGCTTTCTTT	CASSRGGNTEAFF
NA	TRBV28	NA	TRBJ1-5	TGTGCCAGCAGTTCCCCGGGGTGGAGTCAGCCCCAGCATTTT	CASSSPGWSQPQHF
NA	TRBV7-3	TRBD1	TRBJ2-3	TGTGCCAGCAAACAGGGGCCGAGCACAGATACGCAGTATTTT	CASKQGPSTDTQYF
NA	TRBV28	TRBD1	TRBJ1-5	TGTGCCAGCAGTTTTACGACAGGGAACAATCAGCCCCAGCATTTT	CASSFTTGNNQPQHF
NA	TRBV6-1	TRBD1	TRBJ1-6	TGTGCCAGCAGTGAGGGGACAGAAAATTCACCCCTCCACTTT	CASSEGTENSPLHF
NA	TRBV5-1	NA	TRBJ2-1	TGCGCCAGCAGCTTCTTAGCGGCTAGCTCCTACAATGAGCAGTTCTTC	CASSFLAASSYNEQFF
once	TRBV5-4	NA	TRBJ1-1	TGTGCCAGCAGCTTGGAGTCTAGGACACGGAACACTGAAGCTTTCTTT	CASSLESRTRNTEAFF
NA	TRBV9	NA	TRBJ2-1	TGTGCCAGCAGCGTAGTTCCGCGGACAGATAACAATGAGCAGTTCTTC	CASSVVPRTDNNEQFF
NA	TRBV28	NA	TRBJ2-7	TGTGCCAGCAGTTTACGGCAGGCTTTCTCCGAGCAGTACTTC	CASSLRQAFSEQYF
NA	TRBV6-6	NA	TRBJ2-7	TGTGCCAGCATTAGGAACCGGAACCAGGGCCACGAGCAGTACTTC	CASIRNRNQGHEQYF
NA	TRBV7-9	NA	TRBJ2-1	TGTGCCAGCAGCCCTCTGGGGGCAGACAATGAGCAGTTCTTC	CASSPLGADNEQFF
once	TRBV2	NA	TRBJ1-5	TGTGCCAGCAGTGAGGGTCAGGGATATAGCAATCAGCCCCAGCATTTT	CASSEGQGYSNQPQHF
NA	TRBV9	TRBD1	TRBJ2-1	TGTGCCAGCAGCGTAGGGGCGGGGGACAGGGGCTCCTACAATGAGCAGTTCTTC	CASSVGAGDRGSYNEQFF
NA	TRBV4-1	NA	TRBJ2-7	TGCGCCGGCAGGGGCAGGGACTACGAGCAGTACTTC	CAGRGRDYEQYF
NA	TRBV29-1	NA	TRBJ1-1	TGCAGCGCCGGAGCGGGGATGAACACTGAAGCTTTCTTT	CSAGAGMNTEAFF
NA	TRBV4-3	TRBD1	TRBJ1-2	TGCGCCAGCAGCCCATTTCGACAGGGGGCCCAGGTGTTC	CASSPFRQGAQVF
NA	TRBV4-1	TRBD2	TRBJ2-7	TGCGCCAGCAGCCCCCTCCGCGGGAGCTACGAGCAGTACTTC	CASSPLRGSYEQYF
NA	TRBV11-2	TRBD1	TRBJ2-1	TGTGCCAGCAGCCCCCGACAGGGCGATGAGCAGTTCTTC	CASSPRQGDEQFF
NA	TRBV4-3	TRBD1	TRBJ1-2	TGCGCCAGCAGCCCTACCCCGGGACAGGGGGCAGTAAGCTACACCTTC	CASSPTPGQGAVSYTF
once	TRBV7-8	TRBD2	TRBJ2-1	TGTGCCAGCACCCCTCGGGGGGGGACCTACAATGAGCAGTTCTTC	CASTPRGGTYNEQFF
NA	TRBV27	TRBD1	TRBJ2-7	TGTGCCAGCGGTGAGGACAGGATATACGAGCAGTACTTC	CASGEDRIYEQYF
NA	TRBV27	NA	TRBJ1-2	TGTGCCAGCAAGCAGGGCGGCGGCTACACCTTC	CASKQGGGYTF
NA	TRBV19	NA	TRBJ2-1	TGTGCCAGTAGTTGGACAGTGAGGCTCAATGAGCAGTTCTTC	CASSWTVRLNEQFF
NA	TRBV9	NA	TRBJ1-2	TGTGCCAGCAGCGTAGATCAAGCGAGATATGGCTACACCTTC	CASSVDQARYGYTF
once	TRBV4-2	NA	TRBJ1-3	TGTGCCAGCAGCCATTATGGAGGCGAGAGCTCTGGAAACACCATATATTTT	CASSHYGGESSGNTIYF
NA	TRBV27	TRBD1	TRBJ1-5	TGTGCCAGCAAGGAGACAGGGTCTAATCAGCCCCAGCATTTT	CASKETGSNQPQHF
NA	TRBV28	NA	TRBJ1-1	TGTGCCAGCGGGGAGGGCGGGATGAACACTGAAGCTTTCTTT	CASGEGGMNTEAFF
once	TRBV7-3	TRBD2	TRBJ2-1	TGTGCCAGCAGCTTAACGGGAGGACTAGCGGGGGATAGAAATGAGCAGTTCTTC	CASSLTGGLAGDRNEQFF
NA	TRBV7-3	TRBD2	TRBJ2-3	TGTGCCAGCAGTCGGAGGGGACTAGAGATCGATACGCAGTATTTT	CASSRRGLEIDTQYF
NA	TRBV18	NA	TRBJ1-2	TGTGCCAGCTCACCCTCGGGATATGGCTACACCTTC	CASSPSGYGYTF
NA	TRBV6-1	TRBD1	TRBJ2-7	TGTGCCAGCAGTGAAGCTGGGACAGGGACGAAGTACTTC	CASSEAGTGTKYF
NA	TRBV29-1	NA	TRBJ1-2	TGCAGCGTTGAAAGAACAGGGATTGACTATGGCTACACCTTC	CSVERTGIDYGYTF
NA	TRBV5-6	NA	TRBJ2-5	TGTGCCAGCAGCCAGGGACATCAACAAGAGACCCAGTACTTC	CASSQGHQQETQYF
NA	TRBV7-2	NA	TRBJ2-5	TGTGCCAGCAGCACAAGATCAGGGGAGACCCAGTACTTC	CASSTRSGETQYF
NA	TRBV9	NA	TRBJ1-2	TGTGCCAGCAGTCCCGCAGAGGGTGGGCATGGCTACACCTTC	CASSPAEGGHGYTF
NA	TRBV7-2	TRBD2	TRBJ2-6	TGTGCCAGCAGCCTACTAGCGGGGGGTTACGGGGCCAACGTCCTGACTTTC	CASSLLAGGYGANVLTF
NA	TRBV6-1	NA	TRBJ2-7	TGTGCCAGCAGTACGGGGGTACTTATATACGAGCAGTACTTC	CASSTGVLIYEQYF
NA	TRBV7-2	NA	TRBJ2-3	TGTGCCAGCAGTCCGAGTACAGATACGCAGTATTTT	CASSPSTDTQYF
NA	TRBV19	TRBD2	TRBJ2-1	TGTGCCAGTAGTATCAGGCGGGGGGGCCGGGATGAGCAGTTCTTC	CASSIRRGGRDEQFF
NA	TRBV6-6	TRBD1	TRBJ1-5	TGTGCCAGCAGTTACCACGGGGACAGTACGAATCAGCCCCAGCATTTT	CASSYHGDSTNQPQHF
NA	TRBV27	NA	TRBJ1-1	TGTGCCAGCAAGTGGACAGTTTGGGGGAACACTGAAGCTTTCTTT	CASKWTVWGNTEAFF
NA	TRBV6-6	TRBD1	TRBJ2-7	TGTGCCAGCAGTTATAACAGGGGCGATTACGAGCAGTACTTC	CASSYNRGDYEQYF
NA	TRBV18	TRBD2	TRBJ2-3	TGTGCCAGCTCACCACTCGGGACTAGCGGGGTAGATACGCAGTATTTT	CASSPLGTSGVDTQYF
NA	TRBV28	TRBD1	TRBJ1-2	TGTGCCAGCAGTTTGGTCAGGGGGCGGAATGGCTACACCTTC	CASSLVRGRNGYTF
NA	TRBV7-3	TRBD1	TRBJ1-1	TGTGCCAGCAGCTTAACGTTCGGGGACAGCGAAGCTTTCTTT	CASSLTFGDSEAFF
few	TRBV6-4	NA	TRBJ2-2	TGTGCCAGCAGTGACGCGGAGAACACCGGGGAGCTGTTTTTT	CASSDAENTGELFF
NA	TRBV30	NA	TRBJ2-5	TGTGCCTGGACCATCGGAGGGGGGGCTGAGGGGACCCAGTACTTC	CAWTIGGGAEGTQYF
NA	TRBV13	NA	TRBJ2-1	TGTGCCAGCAGCTTATCAGTCAATGAGCAGTTCTTC	CASSLSVNEQFF
NA	TRBV6-5	TRBD1	TRBJ1-2	TGTGCCAGCAGTACCGGGACAGGGTTAAGTTATGGCTACACCTTC	CASSTGTGLSYGYTF
NA	TRBV9	TRBD1	TRBJ2-7	TGTGCCAGCAGCACGACAGGGGTTAGTGAGCAGTACTTC	CASSTTGVSEQYF
NA	TRBV6-1	TRBD1	TRBJ2-7	TGTGCCAGCAGTAGCCGGGACAGGGCCCACGAGCAGTACTTC	CASSSRDRAHEQYF
NA	TRBV7-8	TRBD2	TRBJ2-1	TGTGCCAGCAGCTTCCTACTAGCGGGGTTTGGCTACAATGAGCAGTTCTTC	CASSFLLAGFGYNEQFF
NA	TRBV5-1	NA	TRBJ2-3	TGCGCCAGCAGCTTGCTCGGGGGGCCGGGAGATACGCAGTATTTT	CASSLLGGPGDTQYF
NA	TRBV7-2	TRBD2	TRBJ2-7	TGTGCCAGCAGCTTAGCAGTCAGCGGGGGGACCTACGAGCAGTACTTC	CASSLAVSGGTYEQYF
NA	TRBV6-1	TRBD1	TRBJ1-4	TGTGCCAGCAGTTTAGAGACAGGGGTAAAACTGTTTTTT	CASSLETGVKLFF
NA	TRBV4-3	NA	TRBJ1-3	TGCGCCAGCAGCCAAGGTTCTACTCGAAACACCATATATTTT	CASSQGSTRNTIYF
once	TRBV7-2	TRBD2	TRBJ2-7	TGTGCCAGCAGCTTAGCGTTAGCGGGGGCACGGGCGCAGTACTTC	CASSLALAGARAQYF
NA	TRBV28	TRBD1	TRBJ2-7	TGTGCCAGCAGCCTAAACAGACAGGGGACCTACGAGCAGTACTTC	CASSLNRQGTYEQYF
NA	TRBV5-8	TRBD1	TRBJ1-6	TGTGCCAGCCAGGGGACAGTGAATTCACCCCTCCACTTT	CASQGTVNSPLHF